The 27 T cell receptor beta chains given below trace back to one sample, sequenced in a study of CD8 T cells in Susac syndrome. After extraction with the RNeasy kit, roughly 0.5 to 1 ug of the RNA was reverse transcribed using random hexamers. TCRdb passed the immunoSEQ multiplex PCR reads through MiXCR, listing each CDR3 protein once. The sample consists of fewer than 85,000 distinct CDR3 sequences, approximately 95% of them appearing once. The sample was CD8+ T cells from PBMCs. All receptors derive from a human donor with Susac syndrome.

The rearrangement uses TRBV20-1 and TRBJ1-5; TRBD1 matches 7 bases. The V gene end was trimmed by 3 bases and the J gene end by 0 bases; junction bases not matched to a gene: 5. CDR1 and CDR2 from the germline V gene are DFQATT and SNEGSKA (reference sequence). The CDR3 has 15 amino acids. For the CDR3, the DNA is TGCAGTGCTAGTCGACAGGGTTATAGCAATCAGCCCCAGCATTTT. Encoded protein: CSASRQGYSNQPQHF.

V and J are TRBV12-3 or TRBV12-4 and TRBJ1-2; D may be TRBD1 (5 bases). The CDR3 length is 12 residues. Trimming cost V 7 bases and J 8 bases, with 14 bases left between them. The CDR3 DNA follows: TGTGCCAGCACCATTGGGGCCGAAGGCTACACCTTC. It encodes CASTIGAEGYTF.

The V and J genes are TRBV20-1 and TRBJ2-1; D may correspond to TRBD1 or TRBD2 (5 bases each). Germline values: CDR1 DFQATT, CDR2 SNEGSKA (reference sequence). This CDR3 contains 15 residues. V was cut by 6 bases and J by 2 bases, with 17 bases left in between. The CDR3 nucleotides read TGCAGTGCCACCTCTCGGGACGGGGCCTACAATGAGCAGTTCTTC. Translated, it gives CSATSRDGAYNEQFF.

In this sample, this clonotype turned up once. The chain uses TRBV7-9 and TRBJ1-1; D is ambiguous. Trimming stripped 5 bases from V and 6 bases from J, with 22 bases between. From germline, CDR1 is SEHNR and CDR2 FQNEAQ (reference sequence). The CDR3 extends over 16 amino acids. The CDR3 nucleotides are TGTGCCAGCAGCACCGCTTGGGCGACCGATCACGCTGAAGCTTTCTTT. Its translation is CASSTAWATDHAEAFF. Full variable domain (outside the CDR3, taken from reference TRBV7-9 and TRBJ1-1): DTGVSQNPRHKITKRGQNVTFRCDPISEHNRLYWYRQTLGQGPEFLTYFQNEAQLEKSRLLSDRFSAERPKGSFSTLEIQRTEQGDSAMYLCASSTAWATDHAEAFFGQGTRLTVV.

This clonotype showed up just once. V is TRBV5-1 and J is TRBJ2-1; no clear D gene. The length of the CDR3 is 12 residues. The germline gives CDR1 SGHRS, CDR2 YFSETQ. Trimming removed 1 base from V and 6 bases from J, with 5 bases in between. CDR3 sequence: CASSLSTNEQFF. The CDR3 DNA follows: TGCGCCAGCAGCTTGAGCACCAATGAGCAGTTCTTC.

The chain links TRBV5-4 to TRBJ2-1; D is uncertain. The CDR3 consists of 15 residues. Germline V CDR1 and CDR2: SGHNT, YYREEE (reference sequence). Trimming took off 0 bases at V and 10 bases at J, with 17 bases between the two ends. The DNA for the CDR3 is TGTGCCAGCAGCTTGGTGGAACTCAAGATGACAGAGCAGTTCTTC. This sequence encodes CASSLVELKMTEQFF.

The chain carries TRBV20-1 and TRBJ2-1; 10 bases map to TRBD2. With 3 bases clipped from V and 4 bases from J, the junction kept 9 bases outside the gene matches. The CDR3 runs 16 residues. Germline CDR1 is DFQATT and CDR2 is SNEGSKA (reference sequence). The CDR3, as DNA: TGCAGTGCTAGGCCAAGGAAGCGGGAGGGTTACAATGAGCAGTTCTTC. Its protein is CSARPRKREGYNEQFF.

This clonotype was seen just once. The chain links TRBV2 to TRBJ2-7; 7 bases are a match to TRBD1. The trim removed 5 bases at V and 6 bases at J, leaving 16 bases unmatched. The germline V gene has CDR1 SNHLY and CDR2 FYNNEI. The CDR3 contains 16 residues. The CDR3 bases are TGTGCCAGCAGTTTCACCGCGACAGGGAAAACGTCCGAGCAGTACTTC. Translation gives CASSFTATGKTSEQYF.

This clonotype was detected a few times. J is TRBJ2-6 and V is TRBV12-3 or TRBV12-4, with D hard to call. V lost 5 bases and J lost 2, with 4 bases in between. This CDR3 has 13 residues. DNA of the CDR3: TGTGCCAGCAGTCTTCCTGGGGCCAACGTCCTGACTTTC. Protein product: CASSLPGANVLTF.

The chain links TRBV7-9 to TRBJ1-3; 7 nucleotides agree with TRBD1. The CDR3 is 19 residues long. With 3 bases clipped from V and 0 bases from J, the junction kept 14 bases outside the gene matches. Looked up from germline, CDR1 is SEHNR and CDR2 is FQNEAQ (reference sequence). The CDR3 here is CASSFPGTVELGSGNTIYF. The CDR3 DNA is TGTGCCAGCAGCTTTCCCGGGACAGTCGAACTAGGCTCTGGAAACACCATATATTTT.

This clonotype has only one observation. This chain uses TRBV6-2 or TRBV6-3 with TRBJ2-6; D remains unclear. Trimming took 3 bases from V and 0 from J, leaving 6 bases between them. CDR3 length: 15 residues. In germline, CDR1 is MNHEY, CDR2 SVGEGT. The CDR3 sequence: CASSYSLSGANVLTF. CDR3 sequence (DNA): TGTGCCAGCAGTTATTCCCTCTCTGGGGCCAACGTCCTGACTTTC.

The gene calls are TRBV12-3 or TRBV12-4 and TRBJ1-1; no reliable D call. CDR3 length: 14 residues. V was clipped by 7 bases and J by 9 bases, with 21 bases between them. CDR3 amino acids: CASTLATSGSKAFF. The CDR3 coding sequence is TGTGCCAGCACCCTTGCGACATCCGGGTCCAAAGCTTTCTTT.

Concerning this clonotype: The junction departs from the called germline gene at one end, perhaps through a read error. This sequence joins TRBV20-1 and TRBJ2-7; D might be TRBD2 (6 bases). Germline loops: CDR1 DFQATT, CDR2 SNEGSKA (reference sequence). This CDR3 region has 14 residues. The CDR3 region is CSASAAGSSHEQYF. The CDR3 DNA reads as TGCAGTGCTAGCGCGGCGGGAAGCTCCCACGAGCAGTACTTC.

The CDR3 is CASSGPPSTDTQYF. The CDR3 region has the DNA TGTGCCAGCAGCGGTCCTCCCAGCACAGATACGCAGTATTTT. J is TRBJ2-3 and V is TRBV7-9; D unresolved. V lost 5 bases, J lost 0 bases, and 9 bases lay in between. The CDR3 covers 14 residues. Germline V gene sequence: CDR1 SEHNR, CDR2 FQNEAQ (reference sequence).

This chain uses TRBV2 with TRBJ2-7; no clear D gene. Trimming took off 2 bases at V and 2 bases at J, with 10 bases between the two ends. Germline values: CDR1 SNHLY, CDR2 FYNNEI. The CDR3 contains 14 residues. CDR3 in amino acids: CASSEKASPYEQYF. CDR3 nucleotide sequence: TGTGCCAGCAGTGAAAAAGCATCCCCCTACGAGCAGTACTTC.

The CDR3 region has the DNA TGCGCCAGCAGCCAAGTTGGGACTAGTATCGACGAGCAGTACTTC. It is translated as CASSQVGTSIDEQYF. V gene TRBV4-3 combines with J gene TRBJ2-7; 8 bases match TRBD2. The CDR3 is 15 amino acids. V gave up 1 base and J gave up 5 bases; unmatched junction bases: 7. Per germline, CDR1 LGHNA and CDR2 YSLEER.

This clonotype was seen just once. V usage is TRBV2 and J usage is TRBJ2-7; possible D gene TRBD1, 6 bases. The CDR3 sequence is 13 residues long. CDR1 is SNHLY, CDR2 FYNNEI, per germline. Trimming removed 8 bases from V and 0 bases from J, with 11 bases in between. CDR3: CASQLDSSYEQYF. In DNA form, the CDR3 reads TGTGCCAGCCAACTGGACAGCTCCTACGAGCAGTACTTC.

The chain uses TRBV4-1 and TRBJ2-1, with 7 bases fitting TRBD2. Germline V gene data show CDR1 as MGHRA and CDR2 as YSYEKL. Germline trimming cut 0 bases from V and 2 bases from J; bases unmatched to any gene: 7. There are 17 residues in the CDR3. Here the CDR3 reads CASSQETLAVPYNEQFF. In DNA, the CDR3 is TGCGCCAGCAGCCAAGAGACCCTAGCGGTTCCCTACAATGAGCAGTTCTTC.

The chain carries TRBV20-1 and TRBJ2-2; TRBD2 matches 7 bases. From germline, CDR1 is DFQATT and CDR2 SNEGSKA (reference sequence). This CDR3 has 14 residues. V was pared by 3 bases and J by 2 bases, with 3 bases of the junction left unmatched. This CDR3 is CSARLADNTGELFF. Written as DNA, the CDR3 is TGCAGTGCTAGGCTAGCGGATAACACCGGGGAGCTGTTTTTT.

The V and J genes are TRBV29-1 and TRBJ2-2; 7 bases line up with TRBD1. The CDR3 totals 13 residues. Germline V CDR1 and CDR2: SQVTM, ANQGSEA. J was trimmed by 6 bases and V by 7 bases; bases with no gene match: 8. CDR3 protein: CSAIDRDPGELFF. CDR3 coding DNA: TGCAGCGCTATAGACAGGGACCCCGGGGAGCTGTTTTTT.

The chain is built from TRBV5-1 and TRBJ2-7, with unresolved D. The CDR3 is 13 residues long. Germline V gene sequence: CDR1 SGHRS, CDR2 YFSETQ. The V gene lost 0 bases and the J gene lost 5 bases, with 9 bases spanning the gap. The chain's CDR3 is CASSLVSWDEQYF. The CDR3 DNA reads as TGCGCCAGCAGCTTGGTCAGTTGGGACGAGCAGTACTTC.

J is TRBJ2-5 and V is TRBV30; a weak D match, TRBD1 (5 bases). The CDR3 totals 14 residues. CDR1 and CDR2 (germline): GTSNPN, SVGIG (reference sequence). With 0 bases removed from V and 6 bases from J, the gap between germline ends came to 14 bases. CDR3 sequence (DNA): TGTGCCTGGAGTGTACAGGCAGGGCGGCAGACCCAGTACTTC. Encoded protein: CAWSVQAGRQTQYF.

The chain recombines TRBV14 with TRBJ2-7, with D perhaps TRBD2 (5 bases). The germline V gene has CDR1 SGHDN and CDR2 FVKESK. CDR3 length: 12 amino acids. Deletions cut 3 bases from V and 5 bases from J, with 8 bases between. The CDR3 DNA reads TGTGCCAGCAGCCACCCGGAGGACGAGCAGTACTTC. This translates into CASSHPEDEQYF.

This chain links TRBV29-1 with TRBJ2-7; unclear D gene. From germline, CDR1 is SQVTM and CDR2 ANQGSEA. This CDR3 is 12 amino acids long. Trimming pared 4 bases from V and 4 bases from J, leaving 11 bases between. This CDR3 is CSVGGPRYEQYF. CDR3 nucleotides: TGCAGCGTTGGAGGACCGAGATACGAGCAGTACTTC.

V and J are TRBV27 and TRBJ2-1; D gene unclear. V gave up 2 bases and J gave up 6 bases, with 8 bases separating them. The CDR3 loop spans 13 amino acids. Looked up from germline, CDR1 is MNHEY and CDR2 is SMNVEV (reference sequence). The CDR3 here is CASSLNLANEQFF. DNA for the CDR3: TGTGCCAGCAGTTTAAATTTGGCCAATGAGCAGTTCTTC.

The chain uses TRBV12-3 or TRBV12-4 and TRBJ2-2, with no clear D. The CDR3 extends over 12 amino acids. V was cut by 8 bases and J by 2 bases, with 6 bases left in between. The CDR3 spells CASDGNTGELFF. Written as DNA, the CDR3 is TGTGCCAGCGACGGCAACACCGGGGAGCTGTTTTTT.

This clonotype was recorded a few times. This rearrangement joins TRBV18 to TRBJ2-1; D gene unclear. The CDR3 loop spans 13 amino acids. V lost 1 base, J lost 2 bases, and 3 bases lay in between. Germline CDR1 KGHSH, CDR2 LQKENI. CDR3 in DNA: TGTGCCAGCTCACCACTCGCCTACAATGAGCAGTTCTTC. Encoded protein: CASSPLAYNEQFF.